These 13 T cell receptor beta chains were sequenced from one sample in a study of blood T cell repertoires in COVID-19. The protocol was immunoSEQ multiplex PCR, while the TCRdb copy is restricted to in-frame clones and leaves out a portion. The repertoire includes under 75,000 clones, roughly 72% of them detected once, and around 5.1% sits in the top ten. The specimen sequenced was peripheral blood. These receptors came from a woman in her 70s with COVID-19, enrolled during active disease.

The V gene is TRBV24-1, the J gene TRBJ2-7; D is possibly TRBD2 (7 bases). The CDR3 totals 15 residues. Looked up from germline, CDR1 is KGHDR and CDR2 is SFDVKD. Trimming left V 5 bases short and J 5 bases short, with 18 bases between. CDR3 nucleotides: TGTGCCACCAGTGCGGGGGGCAGGGGAGGGGACGAGCAGTACTTC. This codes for CATSAGGRGGDEQYF.

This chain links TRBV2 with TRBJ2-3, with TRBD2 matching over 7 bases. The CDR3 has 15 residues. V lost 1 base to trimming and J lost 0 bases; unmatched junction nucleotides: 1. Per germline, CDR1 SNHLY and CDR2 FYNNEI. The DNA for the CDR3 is TGTGCCAGCAGTGAAGGTAGCGGGAGCACAGATACGCAGTATTTT. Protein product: CASSEGSGSTDTQYF.

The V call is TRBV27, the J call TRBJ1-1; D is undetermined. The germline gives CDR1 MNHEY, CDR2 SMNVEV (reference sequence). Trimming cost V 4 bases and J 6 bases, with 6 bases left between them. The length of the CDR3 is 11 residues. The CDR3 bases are TGTGCCAGCAGTTCCCGGGCTGAAGCTTTCTTT. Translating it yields CASSSRAEAFF.

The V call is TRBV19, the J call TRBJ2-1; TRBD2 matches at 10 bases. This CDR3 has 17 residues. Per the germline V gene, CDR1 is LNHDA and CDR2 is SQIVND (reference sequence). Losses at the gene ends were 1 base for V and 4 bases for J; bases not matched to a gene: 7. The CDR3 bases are TGTGCCAGTAGTATAGCGAGTAGCGGGGGGCTATACAATGAGCAGTTCTTC. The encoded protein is CASSIASSGGLYNEQFF.

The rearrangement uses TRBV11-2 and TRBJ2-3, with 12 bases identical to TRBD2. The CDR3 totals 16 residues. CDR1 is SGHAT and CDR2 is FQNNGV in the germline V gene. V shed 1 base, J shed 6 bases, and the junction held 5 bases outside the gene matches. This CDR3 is CASSLALAGGLDTQYF. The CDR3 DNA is TGTGCCAGCAGCTTAGCTCTAGCGGGAGGGTTGGATACGCAGTATTTT.

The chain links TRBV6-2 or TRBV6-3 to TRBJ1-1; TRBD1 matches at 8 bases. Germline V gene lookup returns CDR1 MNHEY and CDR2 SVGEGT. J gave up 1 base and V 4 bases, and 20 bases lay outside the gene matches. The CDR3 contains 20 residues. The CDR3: CASSSGPGRGRMVRNTEAFF. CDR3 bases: TGTGCCAGCAGTTCGGGACCGGGCAGGGGGCGGATGGTACGGAACACTGAAGCTTTCTTT.

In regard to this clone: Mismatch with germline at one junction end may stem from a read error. The CDR3 DNA sequence: TGTGCCAGCAGGTCCGGGACAGAAGTCTTC. The encoded protein is CASRSGTEVF. This chain uses TRBV6-5 with TRBJ2-1; 7 nucleotides agree with TRBD1. The CDR3 extends over 10 amino acids. Germline CDR1 MNHEY, CDR2 SVGAGI.

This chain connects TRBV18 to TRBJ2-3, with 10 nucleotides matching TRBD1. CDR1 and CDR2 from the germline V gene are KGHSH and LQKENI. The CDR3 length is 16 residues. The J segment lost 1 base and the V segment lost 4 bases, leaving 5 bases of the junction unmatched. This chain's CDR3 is CASSRRDRGGTDTQYF. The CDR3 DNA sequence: TGTGCCAGCTCACGGCGGGACAGGGGTGGCACAGATACGCAGTATTTT.

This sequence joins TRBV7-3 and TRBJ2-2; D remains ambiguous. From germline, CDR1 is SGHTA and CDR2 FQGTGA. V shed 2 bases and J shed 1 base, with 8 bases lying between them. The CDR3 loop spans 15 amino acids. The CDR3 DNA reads TGTGCCAGCAGCTTAGGATCGGGGAACACCGGGGAGCTGTTTTTT. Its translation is CASSLGSGNTGELFF.

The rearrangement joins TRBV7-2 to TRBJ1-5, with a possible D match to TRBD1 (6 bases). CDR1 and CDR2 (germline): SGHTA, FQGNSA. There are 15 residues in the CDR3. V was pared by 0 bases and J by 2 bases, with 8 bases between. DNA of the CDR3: TGTGCCAGCAGCTTAGCGGGGGCAGGCAATCAGCCCCAGCATTTT. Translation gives CASSLAGAGNQPQHF.

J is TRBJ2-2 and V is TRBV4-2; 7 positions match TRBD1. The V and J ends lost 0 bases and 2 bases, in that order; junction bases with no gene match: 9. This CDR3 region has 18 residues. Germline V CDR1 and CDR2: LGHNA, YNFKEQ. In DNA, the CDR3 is TGTGCCAGCAGCCAAGACCCCGCACAGGGGATAAACACCGGGGAGCTGTTTTTT. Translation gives CASSQDPAQGINTGELFF.

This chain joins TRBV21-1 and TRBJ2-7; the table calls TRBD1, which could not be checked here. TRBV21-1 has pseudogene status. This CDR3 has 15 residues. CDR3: CASRDRQGARTEQYV. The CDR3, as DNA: TGTGCCAGCAGGGACAGACAGGGGGCTCGGACCGAGCAGTACGTC.

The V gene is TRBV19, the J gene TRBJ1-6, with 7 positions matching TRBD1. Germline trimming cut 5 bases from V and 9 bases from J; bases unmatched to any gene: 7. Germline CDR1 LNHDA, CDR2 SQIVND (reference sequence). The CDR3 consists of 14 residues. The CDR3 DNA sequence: TGTGCCAGTAGTGCGAGACAGGGTAGTTCACCCCTCCACTTT. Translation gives CASSARQGSSPLHF.